Sequencing of this T cell receptor beta chain was carried out in a study of early T cells in non-severe SARS-CoV-2 infection. About the research overall: Investigators sequenced bulk RNA drawn from unsorted whole blood, and chains remained unpaired.

General study findings and limits: VDJdb-based matching was biased toward anti-spike CD8 responses and missed private and CD4 specificities.

This clonotype was seen many times. As yet, its antigen is unknown. Relative to the germline gene, one junction end is altered; a read error may explain this. Each single cDNA molecule received a unique molecular identifier. TCRdb analysed the 5' RACE reads with MiXCR anew, one entry per CDR3 protein. The data show 48,000 or so distinct CDR3 sequences, around 14% seen once. Material for sequencing was whole blood. This TCR was sampled from an adult who was a healthcare worker with PCR-confirmed SARS-CoV-2 infection or an uninfected control (not recorded which).

CDR3 sequence: CASSYDSNQSQHF. As DNA, the CDR3 is TGTGCCAGCAGTTACGATAGCAATCAGTCCCAGCATTTT. The rearrangement links TRBV6-5 to TRBJ1-5; D unresolved. Per the germline V gene, CDR1 is MNHEY and CDR2 is SVGAGI. The CDR3 totals 13 residues.